This passage covers 4 T cell receptor beta chains from one sample sequenced in a study of Ad26.COV2.S vaccination and SARS-CoV-2 variants. Sample treatment: some 19 received Ad26.COV2.S at low or high dose, single or two shots; roughly 5 received placebo; per-sample allocation not given. Each sample was drawn 63 days after the first injection (of vaccine or placebo). Method: immunoSEQ multiplex PCR; TCRdb's copy keeps in-frame clones and lacks some. Of 350,000 to 600,000 clones listed, about nine tenths are singletons. Here the sequenced sample was peripheral blood, taken in a trial of Ad26.COV2.S vaccine versus placebo. The origin of the receptors is a person between 18 and 65 years old who received the Ad26.COV2.S COVID-19 vaccine or a placebo.

The V gene is TRBV5-1, the J gene TRBJ2-7, with TRBD2 identical over 10 bases. In germline, CDR1 is SGHRS, CDR2 YFSETQ. This CDR3 is 16 amino acids long. The ends lost 4 bases at V and 3 bases at J; junction bases unmatched: 10. This CDR3 is CASSMGRTSGGYEQYF. CDR3 bases: TGCGCCAGCAGCATGGGGCGGACTAGCGGCGGCTACGAGCAGTACTTC.

The V gene is TRBV6-5, the J gene TRBJ2-5; TRBD1 or TRBD2 may be the D gene (5 bases each). Germline assignment: CDR1 MNHEY and CDR2 SVGAGI. Between the trimmed V and J ends, which lost 0 bases and 5 bases, there was a span of 13 bases. The CDR3 is 15 amino acids. CDR3 region: CASSYSSLGRETQYF. CDR3 in DNA: TGTGCCAGCAGTTACTCGAGCCTGGGACGGGAGACCCAGTACTTC.

This rearrangement joins TRBV6-6 to TRBJ1-2, with D unclear. Germline assignment: CDR1 MNHNY and CDR2 SVGAGI (reference sequence). This CDR3 has 14 residues. V was cut by 10 bases and J by 1 base, with 16 bases left in between. The CDR3 protein is CATETLTDNYGYTF. The CDR3 coding sequence is TGTGCCACCGAAACATTGACGGATAACTATGGCTACACCTTC.

The chain's CDR3 is CASSTRDRSQETQYF. CDR3 in DNA: TGTGCCAGCAGTACCCGGGACAGGAGTCAAGAGACCCAGTACTTC. V usage is TRBV2 and J usage is TRBJ2-5; TRBD1 matches at 8 bases. Trimming took 5 bases from V and 2 from J; bases not matched to a gene: 7. The germline gives CDR1 SNHLY, CDR2 FYNNEI. This CDR3 has 15 amino acids.